The clone carrying this T cell receptor (beta chain) was seen ten or more times. Antigen specificity is unknown. The data derive from a study of early T cells in non-severe SARS-CoV-2 infection. Background on the study: Unsorted whole blood bulk RNA was sequenced, with unpaired chains.

V was pared by 5 bases and J by 7 bases, with 19 bases between. The germline CDR1 and CDR2 sequences are SGHNT and YYREEE (reference sequence). CDR3 length: 15 amino acids. Attachment of unique molecular identifiers was made to individual cDNA molecules. MiXCR, applied by TCRdb to the 5' RACE reads, yields one record per CDR3 protein. The profile shows some 71,000 distinct CDR3 sequences, approximately 14% of them singletons. Study-level findings and limits: Matching against VDJdb likely underestimated virus-specific expansions, favoring anti-spike CD8.

What was sequenced was whole blood. This sequence was found in an adult who was a healthcare worker with PCR-confirmed SARS-CoV-2 infection or an uninfected control (not recorded which). V is TRBV5-4 and J is TRBJ2-1; D ambiguous. CDR3 sequence: CASSLDATSGNEQFF. CDR3 sequence (DNA): TGTGCCAGCAGTCTCGATGCCACGTCCGGAAATGAGCAGTTCTTC.